Following are 27 T cell receptor beta chains from one sample sequenced in a study of blood T cell repertoires in COVID-19 (dated by TCRdb to about 2020). Library method: the immunoSEQ multiplex PCR assay. The source is immuneACCESS, and TCRdb retained only in-frame sequences with V and J called. Part of the clones is not carried over; for the studies checked, unresolved V genes explain less than half of this, and the remainder is unexplained. The sample table shows 56,000 or so clones, and around 85% are seen once. The top ten constitute 5.5% of the sample. The material sequenced was peripheral blood. The receptors come from a woman aged 65 to 85 with acute or convalescent COVID-19.

The chain employs TRBV6-6 and TRBJ2-7, with 8 bases that match TRBD2. Germline CDR1 is MNHNY and CDR2 is SVGAGI (reference sequence). This CDR3 region has 15 residues. V lost 7 bases and J lost 0; bases outside the gene matches: 8. The CDR3 DNA reads TGTGCCAGCACCCCGGGGGGGGGTTACTCCTACGAGCAGTACTTC. It specifies CASTPGGGYSYEQYF.

The chain recombines TRBV3-1 (or the pseudogene TRBV3-2) with TRBJ2-5, with a tentative D call TRBD2 (5 bases). CDR1 LGHDT and CDR2 YNNKEL come from the germline V gene (reference sequence). The CDR3 is 14 residues long. V lost 1 base, J lost 2 bases, and 8 bases lay in between. CDR3 loop: CASSQAGKQETQYF. Here the CDR3 DNA reads TGTGCCAGCAGCCAAGCGGGAAAGCAAGAGACCCAGTACTTC.

At least ten counts were recorded for this clone. V usage is TRBV27 and J usage is TRBJ2-5; 7 nucleotides match TRBD1. Germline CDR1 and CDR2: MNHEY and SMNVEV (reference sequence). CDR3 length equals 11 residues. V was pared by 6 bases and J by 7 bases, with 2 bases of the junction left unmatched. The CDR3 here is CASRAGGTQYF. The CDR3 DNA reads TGTGCCAGCAGAGCAGGGGGGACCCAGTACTTC.

The chain is built from TRBV3-1 (or the pseudogene TRBV3-2) and TRBJ1-4; weak D call: TRBD1 (5 bases). The V end was cut by 0 bases, the J end by 0 bases, with 11 bases between. Germline V lookup: CDR1 LGHDT, CDR2 YNNKEL (reference sequence). This CDR3 spans 17 amino acids. This chain's CDR3 is CASSQDLGAATNEKLFF. CDR3 sequence (DNA): TGTGCCAGCAGCCAAGATCTAGGGGCAGCAACTAATGAAAAACTGTTTTTT.

V gene TRBV6-5 combines with J gene TRBJ1-5; tentative D call: TRBD1 (6 bases). CDR1 is MNHEY and CDR2 is SVGAGI in the germline V gene. The CDR3 has 14 residues. Deletions cut 5 bases from V and 2 bases from J, with 10 bases between. CDR3 DNA sequence: TGTGCCAGCAGTAAGGGGGAGCGCAATCAGCCCCAGCATTTT. Its translation is CASSKGERNQPQHF.

The V and J genes are TRBV29-1 and TRBJ1-6, with TRBD1 matching over 8 bases. The CDR3 runs 15 residues. V lost 4 bases to trimming and J lost 6 bases; unmatched junction nucleotides: 8. Germline values: CDR1 SQVTM, CDR2 ANQGSEA. In DNA, the CDR3 is TGCAGCGTTGCAGTTGGGACAGGATTTAATTCACCCCTCCACTTT. Translated, it gives CSVAVGTGFNSPLHF.

The chain employs TRBV4-2 and TRBJ2-1; 8 bases agree with TRBD2. The CDR3 runs to 17 residues. Looked up from germline, CDR1 is LGHNA and CDR2 is YNFKEQ. V shed 4 bases, J shed 4 bases, and the junction held 12 bases outside the gene matches. CDR3 sequence (DNA): TGTGCCAGCAGCCTAATAAGCGGGGGCCAAACTTACAATGAGCAGTTCTTC. Its translation: CASSLISGGQTYNEQFF.

This rearrangement joins TRBV12-3 or TRBV12-4 to TRBJ2-7; TRBD2 matches 9 bases. This CDR3 has 13 amino acids. V lost 3 bases and J lost 5; bases outside the gene matches: 2. CDR3 region: CASSFSGGNEQYF. Written as DNA, the CDR3 is TGTGCCAGCAGTTTTAGCGGGGGTAACGAGCAGTACTTC.

This chain connects TRBV2 to TRBJ1-2, with D maybe TRBD1 (5 bases). CDR3 size: 13 residues. Deletions cut 8 bases from V and 1 base from J, with 11 bases between. The germline V gene encodes CDR1 SNHLY and CDR2 FYNNEI. The CDR3 nucleotides read TGTGCCAGCCATGACAGCCTTAACTATGGCTACACCTTC. Protein: CASHDSLNYGYTF.

A few counts support this clone. V is TRBV11-2 and J is TRBJ1-6, with TRBD1 matching over 8 bases. After removal of 5 bases from V and 4 bases from J, the junction contained 1 base not matched to a gene. The CDR3 is made up of 14 amino acids. The germline gives CDR1 SGHAT, CDR2 FQNNGV. The CDR3 nucleotides are TGTGCCAGCAGCCGGGACAGGTATAATTCACCCCTCCACTTT. This translates into CASSRDRYNSPLHF.

This clone was counted between two and nine times. The genes are TRBV6-5 and TRBJ1-2; TRBD1 is a possible D gene (6 bases). Looked up from germline, CDR1 is MNHEY and CDR2 is SVGAGI. V lost 4 bases and J 5 bases, leaving 14 bases between the germline ends. The CDR3 runs to 14 residues. CDR3 protein: CASSSGTRRYGYTF. The CDR3 DNA reads as TGTGCCAGCAGTTCCGGGACAAGGCGTTATGGCTACACCTTC.

The chain uses TRBV9 and TRBJ2-7; a possible D gene is TRBD2 (5 bases). This CDR3 has 13 residues. The V gene's germline CDR1 is SGDLS and CDR2 YYNGEE. V was cut by 4 bases and J by 4 bases, with 12 bases left in between. The CDR3 here is CASSPRGRYEQYF. The CDR3 DNA sequence: TGTGCCAGCAGCCCCCGGGGTCGGTACGAGCAGTACTTC.

This chain's CDR3 is CASSHGGGGSNQPQHF. In DNA form, the CDR3 reads TGTGCCAGCAGCCATGGTGGGGGAGGTAGCAATCAGCCCCAGCATTTT. The genes are TRBV7-8 and TRBJ1-5, with D perhaps matching TRBD1 (5 bases). Germline CDR1 SGHVS, CDR2 FQNEAQ. Trimming removed 5 bases from V and 0 bases from J, with 14 bases in between. The CDR3 extends over 16 amino acids.

CDR3 DNA: TGTGCCAGCAGTGAGATAGGACTGGCATCCTACGAGCAGTACTTC. As protein: CASSEIGLASYEQYF. The gene calls are TRBV2 and TRBJ2-7, with TRBD2 as a possible D gene (5 bases). The length of the CDR3 is 15 residues. CDR1 and CDR2 from the germline V gene are SNHLY and FYNNEI. V was clipped by 3 bases and J by 1 base, with 13 bases between them. The whole variable domain, remainder taken from reference TRBV2 and TRBJ2-7, is EPEVTQTPSHQVTQMGQEVILRCVPISNHLYFYWYRQILGQKVEFLVSFYNNEISEKSEIFDDQFSVERPDGSNFTLKIRSTKLEDSAMYFCASSEIGLASYEQYFGPGTRLTVT.

The J gene is TRBJ1-2, the V gene TRBV19, with a weak D call TRBD1 (5 bases). Germline V gene lookup returns CDR1 LNHDA and CDR2 SQIVND (reference sequence). V shed 5 bases and J shed 4 bases, with 14 bases lying between them. The CDR3 covers 14 residues. CDR3 sequence (DNA): TGTGCCAGTAGTCCCGCCCCGGGGGGCTATGGCTACACCTTC. Translated: CASSPAPGGYGYTF.

A few counts support this clone. The V gene is TRBV19, the J gene TRBJ2-2, with D possibly TRBD1 on 5 matching bases. Germline CDR1 LNHDA, CDR2 SQIVND (reference sequence). The V gene lost 10 bases and the J gene lost 1 base, with 13 bases spanning the gap. There are 14 residues in the CDR3. The CDR3 sequence is CAISTAMNTGELFF. The CDR3 DNA follows: TGTGCCATTTCGACAGCAATGAACACCGGGGAGCTGTTTTTT.

This clone was recorded once. This rearrangement joins TRBV6-2 or TRBV6-3 to TRBJ1-3; possible D gene TRBD1, 5 bases. This CDR3 spans 15 amino acids. V lost 2 bases and J 7 bases, leaving 15 bases between the germline ends. CDR1 MNHEY and CDR2 SVGEGT come from the germline V gene. DNA for the CDR3: TGTGCCAGCAGTTACGAGGTTGGGGGACTCAACACCATATATTTT. Its protein is CASSYEVGGLNTIYF.

The chain couples TRBV7-2 to TRBJ2-1; 10 bases line up with TRBD2. The V segment lost 5 bases and the J segment 7 bases; nucleotides outside the gene matches: 8. Germline CDR1 reads SGHTA; CDR2 reads FQGNSA. The CDR3 covers 15 residues. The CDR3 reads CASSISGGAFNEQFF. CDR3 DNA sequence: TGTGCCAGCAGCATCAGCGGGGGGGCTTTTAATGAGCAGTTCTTC.

The chain recombines TRBV14 with TRBJ2-2; maybe TRBD1 (6 bases). This CDR3 is 12 amino acids long. Germline CDR1 SGHDN, CDR2 FVKESK. V shed 8 bases and J shed 6 bases, with 10 bases lying between them. The DNA of the CDR3 is TGTGCCAGCTCCAAGGGGGCCGGGGAGCTGTTTTTT. Its protein product is CASSKGAGELFF.

This clone was recorded once. This sequence joins TRBV7-7 and TRBJ1-1; D remains ambiguous. Germline CDR1 SSHAT, CDR2 FNYEAQ (reference sequence). The CDR3 consists of 13 residues. Trimming took off 4 bases at V and 7 bases at J, with 13 bases between the two ends. The CDR3 reads CASSSGDIIEAFF. For the CDR3, the DNA is TGTGCCAGCAGCTCCGGGGATATTATTGAAGCTTTCTTT.

The chain has TRBV5-1 and TRBJ2-1, with 12 bases identical to TRBD2. The length of the CDR3 is 16 residues. V lost 0 bases, J lost 6 bases, and 4 bases stayed unmatched. Germline V lookup: CDR1 SGHRS, CDR2 YFSETQ. CDR3 in amino acids: CASSLASGGAANEQFF. The CDR3 bases are TGCGCCAGCAGCTTGGCTAGCGGGGGGGCGGCCAATGAGCAGTTCTTC. Together with reference TRBV5-1 and TRBJ2-1, the CDR3 gives the full variable domain: KAGVTQTPRYLIKTRGQQVTLSCSPISGHRSVSWYQQTPGQGLQFLFEYFSETQRNKGNFPGRFSGRQFSNSRSEMNVSTLELGDSALYLCASSLASGGAANEQFFGPGTRLTVL.

The J gene is TRBJ1-1, the V gene TRBV6-1; D remains ambiguous. Trimming pared 3 bases from V and 5 bases from J, leaving 10 bases between. The CDR3 is 13 residues long. Per the germline V gene, CDR1 is MNHNS and CDR2 is SASEGT. CDR3 protein: CASSDTRDTEAFF. The CDR3 DNA reads TGTGCCAGCAGTGATACGAGGGATACTGAAGCTTTCTTT.

This rearrangement joins TRBV7-2 to TRBJ2-2; 11 bases fit TRBD2. The CDR3 consists of 17 residues. Germline loops: CDR1 SGHTA, CDR2 FQGNSA. Trimming at V came to 5 bases and at J to 0 bases, leaving 5 bases not matched to a gene. In DNA, the CDR3 is TGTGCCAGCAGCCTAACTAGCGGGGGCCCGAACACCGGGGAGCTGTTTTTT. Protein: CASSLTSGGPNTGELFF. Combining the CDR3 with reference TRBV7-2 and TRBJ2-2 gives the whole variable domain GAGVSQSPSNKVTEKGKDVELRCDPISGHTALYWYRQSLGQGLEFLIYFQGNSAPDKSGLPSDRFSAERTGGSVSTLTIQRTQQEDSAVYLCASSLTSGGPNTGELFFGEGSRLTVL.

The chain is built from TRBV5-4 and TRBJ1-4, with D tentatively TRBD1 (6 bases). The germline CDR1 and CDR2 sequences are SGHNT and YYREEE (reference sequence). V was clipped by 0 bases and J by 7 bases, with 10 bases between them. This CDR3 has 14 residues. This CDR3 reads CASSLDRVAEKLFF. The CDR3 bases are TGTGCCAGCAGCTTGGACAGGGTGGCTGAAAAACTGTTTTTT. Filled out from reference TRBV5-4 and TRBJ1-4, the complete variable domain reads ETGVTQSPTHLIKTRGQQVTLRCSSQSGHNTVSWYQQALGQGPQFIFQYYREEENGRGNFPPRFSGLQFPNYSSELNVNALELDDSALYLCASSLDRVAEKLFFGSGTQLSVL.

This sequence joins TRBV2 and TRBJ2-2, with no clear D. Germline-derived CDR1 and CDR2 are SNHLY and FYNNEI. CDR3 size: 14 residues. Trimming took 5 bases from V and 2 from J, leaving 9 bases between them. The DNA for the CDR3 is TGTGCCAGCAGTAGGCGGCCAAACACCGGGGAGCTGTTTTTT. Amino acid sequence: CASSRRPNTGELFF.

This clone was seen more than once but under ten times. This chain joins TRBV18 and TRBJ2-1, with 9 positions matching TRBD1. V trimming: 1 base; J trimming: 3 bases; junction bases outside the gene matches: 4. CDR3 size: 16 residues. In germline, CDR1 is KGHSH, CDR2 LQKENI. The CDR3 is CASSPLPGQGYNEQFF. The CDR3 nucleotides are TGTGCCAGCTCACCACTACCGGGACAGGGCTACAATGAGCAGTTCTTC.

Here the CDR3 reads CASSQAEGLGNTIYF. Written as DNA, the CDR3 is TGCGCCAGCAGCCAAGCTGAGGGATTAGGAAACACCATATATTTT. This chain uses TRBV4-1 with TRBJ1-3; no clear D. The length of the CDR3 is 15 residues. Germline CDR1 and CDR2: MGHRA and YSYEKL. Between the trimmed V and J ends, which lost 1 base and 4 bases, there was a span of 11 bases.